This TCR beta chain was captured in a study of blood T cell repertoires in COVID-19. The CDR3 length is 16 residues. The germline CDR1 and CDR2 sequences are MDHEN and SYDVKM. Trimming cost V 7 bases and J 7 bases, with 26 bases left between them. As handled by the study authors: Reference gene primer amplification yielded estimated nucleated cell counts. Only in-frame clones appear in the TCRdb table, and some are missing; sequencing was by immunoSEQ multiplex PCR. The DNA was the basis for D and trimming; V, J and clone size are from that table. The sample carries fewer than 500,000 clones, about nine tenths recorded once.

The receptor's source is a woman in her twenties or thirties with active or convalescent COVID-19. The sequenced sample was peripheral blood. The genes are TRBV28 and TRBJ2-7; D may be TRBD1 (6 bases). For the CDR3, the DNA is TGTGCCAGCACCGAAAGGGGGAACAGGGTCATCGGGGAGCAGTACTTC. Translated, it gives CASTERGNRVIGEQYF.